This T cell receptor beta chain was sequenced in a study of cytomegalovirus exposure and HLA in healthy donors. As for the study in general: About 85 million unique TCRs from HLA-typed donors were held in an early release of data.

The PCR had 60 Vbeta and 13 Jbeta primers. Data came from immunoSEQ multiplex PCR; TCRdb stores just in-frame clones and leaves some out. The sample's table shows 150,000 to 200,000 clones. Findings and caveats of the study: Later on, a genetic analysis was performed. It linked a missense variant in DCLRE1C with V- and J-gene trimming of TCR beta. In vitro assays verified that a few CMV-associated chains recognized CMV antigens specifically. Reportedly, HLA-A and HLA-B alleles of most subjects were accurately predicted from TCR beta.

About this clone itself: Its target is unknown.

This CDR3 is 17 amino acids long. Trimming took off 0 bases at V and 7 bases at J, with 18 bases between the two ends. Germline V gene sequence: CDR1 SNHLY, CDR2 FYNNEI. The sample comprised PBMCs. The receptor's source is a man in his thirties or forties in good health and CMV-seronegative. The chain couples TRBV2 to TRBJ1-4; D is possibly TRBD1 (5 bases). The CDR3 nucleotides read TGTGCCAGCAGTGAAGCGCTTTTCGGGGGAGGGAGTGAAAAACTGTTTTTT. Encoded protein: CASSEALFGGGSEKLFF.